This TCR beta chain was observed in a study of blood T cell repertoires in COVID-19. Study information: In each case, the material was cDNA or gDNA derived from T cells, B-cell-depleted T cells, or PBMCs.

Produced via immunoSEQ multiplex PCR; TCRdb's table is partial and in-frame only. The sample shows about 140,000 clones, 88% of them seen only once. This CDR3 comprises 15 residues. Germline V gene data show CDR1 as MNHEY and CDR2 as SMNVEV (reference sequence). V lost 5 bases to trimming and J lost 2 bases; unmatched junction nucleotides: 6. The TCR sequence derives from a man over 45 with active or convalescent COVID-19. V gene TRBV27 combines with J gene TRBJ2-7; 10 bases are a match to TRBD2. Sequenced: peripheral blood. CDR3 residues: CASSRTSGKTYEQYF. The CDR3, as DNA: TGTGCCAGCAGTAGGACTAGCGGAAAAACCTACGAGCAGTACTTC.